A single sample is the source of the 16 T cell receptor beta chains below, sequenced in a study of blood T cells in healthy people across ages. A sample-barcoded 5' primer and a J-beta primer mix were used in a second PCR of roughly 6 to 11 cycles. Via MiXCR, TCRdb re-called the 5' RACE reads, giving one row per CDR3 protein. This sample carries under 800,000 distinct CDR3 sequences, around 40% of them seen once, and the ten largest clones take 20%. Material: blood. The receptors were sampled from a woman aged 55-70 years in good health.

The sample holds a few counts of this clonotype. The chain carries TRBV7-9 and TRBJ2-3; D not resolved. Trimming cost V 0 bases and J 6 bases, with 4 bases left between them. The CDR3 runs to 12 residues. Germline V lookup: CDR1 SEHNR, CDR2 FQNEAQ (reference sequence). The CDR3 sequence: CASSLAMDTQYF. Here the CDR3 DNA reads TGTGCCAGCAGCTTAGCTATGGATACGCAGTATTTT.

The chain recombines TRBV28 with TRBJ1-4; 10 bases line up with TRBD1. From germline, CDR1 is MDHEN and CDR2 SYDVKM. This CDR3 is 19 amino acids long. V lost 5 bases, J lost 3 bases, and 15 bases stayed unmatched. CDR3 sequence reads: CASSPPGVGTGAPNEKLFF. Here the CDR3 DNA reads TGTGCCAGCAGTCCACCGGGCGTGGGGACAGGGGCCCCTAATGAAAAACTGTTTTTT. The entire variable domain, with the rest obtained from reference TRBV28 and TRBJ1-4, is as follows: DVKVTQSSRYLVKRTGEKVFLECVQDMDHENMFWYRQDPGLGLRLIYFSYDVKMKEKGDIPEGYSVSREKKERFSLILESASTNQTSMYLCASSPPGVGTGAPNEKLFFGSGTQLSVL.

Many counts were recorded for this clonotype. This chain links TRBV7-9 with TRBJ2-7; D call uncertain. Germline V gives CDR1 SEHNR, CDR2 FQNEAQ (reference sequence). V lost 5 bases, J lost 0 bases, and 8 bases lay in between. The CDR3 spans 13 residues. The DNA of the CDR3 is TGTGCCAGCAGCCCTACAAGCTCCTACGAGCAGTACTTC. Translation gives CASSPTSSYEQYF. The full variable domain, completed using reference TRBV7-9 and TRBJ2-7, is DTGVSQNPRHKITKRGQNVTFRCDPISEHNRLYWYRQTLGQGPEFLTYFQNEAQLEKSRLLSDRFSAERPKGSFSTLEIQRTEQGDSAMYLCASSPTSSYEQYFGPGTRLTVT.

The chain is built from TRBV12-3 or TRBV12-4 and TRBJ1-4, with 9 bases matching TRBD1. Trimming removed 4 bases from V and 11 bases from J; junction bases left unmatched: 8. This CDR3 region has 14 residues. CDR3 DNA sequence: TGTGCCAGCAGTTCGGGACAGGGACCCAGGAAACTGTTTTTT. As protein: CASSSGQGPRKLFF.

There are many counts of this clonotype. The CDR3, as DNA: TGTGCCAGTAGTATCCAGAGCTCCTACGAGCAGTACTTC. It codes for CASSIQSSYEQYF. The V and J genes are TRBV19 and TRBJ2-7; D is uncertain. The CDR3 is made up of 13 amino acids. Germline V CDR1 and CDR2: LNHDA, SQIVND (reference sequence). V lost 3 bases and J 0 bases, leaving 6 bases between the germline ends.

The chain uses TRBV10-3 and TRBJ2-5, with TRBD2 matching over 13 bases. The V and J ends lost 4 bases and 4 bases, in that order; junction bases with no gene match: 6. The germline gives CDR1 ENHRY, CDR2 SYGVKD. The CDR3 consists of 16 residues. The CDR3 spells CAISVTSGRGGETQYF. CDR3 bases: TGTGCCATCAGTGTCACTAGCGGGAGGGGTGGAGAGACCCAGTACTTC.

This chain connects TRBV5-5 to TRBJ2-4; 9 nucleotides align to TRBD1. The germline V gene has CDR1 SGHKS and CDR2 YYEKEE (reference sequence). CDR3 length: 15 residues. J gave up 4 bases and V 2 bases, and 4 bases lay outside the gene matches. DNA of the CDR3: TGTGCCAGCAGCTTAATAGGGACAGGGAAAAACATTCAGTACTTC. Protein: CASSLIGTGKNIQYF.

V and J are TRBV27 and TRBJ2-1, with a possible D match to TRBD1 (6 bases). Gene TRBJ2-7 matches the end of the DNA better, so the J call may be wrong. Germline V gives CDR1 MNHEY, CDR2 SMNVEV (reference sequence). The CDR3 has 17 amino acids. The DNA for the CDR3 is TGTGCCAGCAGTCCTGGGGGCGGGCCGAGCTCCTACAATGAGCAGTACTTC. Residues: CASSPGGGPSSYNEQYF.

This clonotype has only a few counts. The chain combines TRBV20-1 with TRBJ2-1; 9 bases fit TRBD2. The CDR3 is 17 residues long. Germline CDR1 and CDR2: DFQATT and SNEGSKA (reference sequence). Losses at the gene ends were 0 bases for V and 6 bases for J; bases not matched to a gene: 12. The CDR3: CSARERRIAGATNEQFF. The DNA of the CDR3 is TGCAGTGCTAGAGAAAGACGGATAGCGGGAGCTACCAATGAGCAGTTCTTC.

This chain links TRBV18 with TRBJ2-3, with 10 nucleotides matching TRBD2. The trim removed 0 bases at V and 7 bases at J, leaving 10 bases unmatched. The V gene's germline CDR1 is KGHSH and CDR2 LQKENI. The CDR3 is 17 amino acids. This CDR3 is CASSPPKRGGRMNTQYF. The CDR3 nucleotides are TGTGCCAGCTCACCACCCAAGCGGGGGGGCCGGATGAATACGCAGTATTTT.

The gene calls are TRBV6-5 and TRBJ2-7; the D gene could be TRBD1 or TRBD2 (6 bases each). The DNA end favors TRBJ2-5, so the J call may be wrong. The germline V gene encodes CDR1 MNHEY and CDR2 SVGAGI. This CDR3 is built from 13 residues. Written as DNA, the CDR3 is TGTGCCAGCAGCCCGGGGGCATCAGCGACCCAGTACTTC. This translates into CASSPGASATQYF.

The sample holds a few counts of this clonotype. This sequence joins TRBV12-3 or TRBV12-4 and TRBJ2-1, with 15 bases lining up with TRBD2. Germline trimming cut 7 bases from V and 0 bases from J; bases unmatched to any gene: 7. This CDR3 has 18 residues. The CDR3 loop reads CASTSGLAGGLSYNEQFF. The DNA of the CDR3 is TGTGCCAGCACCTCGGGACTAGCGGGAGGACTCTCCTACAATGAGCAGTTCTTC.

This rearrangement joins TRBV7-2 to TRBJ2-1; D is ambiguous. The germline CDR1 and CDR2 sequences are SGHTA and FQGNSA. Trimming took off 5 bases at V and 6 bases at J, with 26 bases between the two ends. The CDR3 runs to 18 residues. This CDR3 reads CASSRELPGLGNRNEQFF. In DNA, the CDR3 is TGTGCCAGCAGCCGAGAACTCCCCGGGCTAGGAAATCGCAATGAGCAGTTCTTC.

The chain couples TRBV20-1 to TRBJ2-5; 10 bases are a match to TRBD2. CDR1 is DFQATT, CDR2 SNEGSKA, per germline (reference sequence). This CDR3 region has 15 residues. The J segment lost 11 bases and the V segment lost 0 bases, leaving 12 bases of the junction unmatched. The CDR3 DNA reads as TGCAGTGCTAGAGACAGGACTAGCGGAAAGAATGAGCAGTACTTC. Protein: CSARDRTSGKNEQYF.

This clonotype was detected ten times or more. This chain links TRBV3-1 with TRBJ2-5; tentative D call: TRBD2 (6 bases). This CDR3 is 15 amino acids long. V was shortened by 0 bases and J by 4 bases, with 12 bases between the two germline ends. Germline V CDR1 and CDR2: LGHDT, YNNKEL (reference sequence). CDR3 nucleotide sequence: TGTGCCAGCAGCCAAGATCGACGGAGGGGAGAGACCCAGTACTTC. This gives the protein CASSQDRRRGETQYF.

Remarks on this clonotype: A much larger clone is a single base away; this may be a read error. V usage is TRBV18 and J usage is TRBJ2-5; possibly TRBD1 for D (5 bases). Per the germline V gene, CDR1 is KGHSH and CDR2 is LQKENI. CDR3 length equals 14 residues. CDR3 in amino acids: CANSPGRVGETQYF. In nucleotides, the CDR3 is TGTGCCAACTCACCAGGGCGCGTAGGAGAGACCCAGTACTTC.